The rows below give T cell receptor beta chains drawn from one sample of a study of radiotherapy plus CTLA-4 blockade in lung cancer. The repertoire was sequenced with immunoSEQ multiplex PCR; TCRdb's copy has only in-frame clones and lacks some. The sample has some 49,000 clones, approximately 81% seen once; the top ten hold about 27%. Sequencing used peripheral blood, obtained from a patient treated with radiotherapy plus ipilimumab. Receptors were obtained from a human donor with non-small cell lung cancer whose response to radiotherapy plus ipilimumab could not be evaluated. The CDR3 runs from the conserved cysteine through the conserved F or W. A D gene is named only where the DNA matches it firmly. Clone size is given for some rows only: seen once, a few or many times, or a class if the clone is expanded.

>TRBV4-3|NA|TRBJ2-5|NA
CASSPWDNQETQYF
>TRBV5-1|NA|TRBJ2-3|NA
CASSLALSRTDTQYF
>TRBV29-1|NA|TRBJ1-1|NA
CSVSSGLEAFF
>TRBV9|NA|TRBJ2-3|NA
CASSVVVLPSTDTQYF
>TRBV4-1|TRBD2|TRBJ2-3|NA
CASSRLLAGIFPSTDTQYF
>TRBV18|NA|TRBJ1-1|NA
CASSPDRNIAFF
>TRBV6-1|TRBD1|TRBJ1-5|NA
CASSVTGTGTGSNQPQHF
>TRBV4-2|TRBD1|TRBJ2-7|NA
CASSLIAQGSYEQYF
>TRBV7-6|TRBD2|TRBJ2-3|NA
CASSLGLAAGDTQYF
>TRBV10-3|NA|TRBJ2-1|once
CAISESELLYNEQFF
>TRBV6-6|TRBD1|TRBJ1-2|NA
CASSTRTGDYGYTF
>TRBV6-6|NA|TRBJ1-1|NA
CASSYSSGGVAEAFF
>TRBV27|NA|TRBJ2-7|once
CASSPLGVHEQYF
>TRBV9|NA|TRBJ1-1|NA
CASSGRGRGRTEAFF
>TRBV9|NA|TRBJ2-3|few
CASSVSNYADTQYF